The clone carrying this T cell receptor (beta chain) was counted a few times. Per germline, CDR1 MNHEY and CDR2 SVGAGI. Between the trimmed V and J ends, which lost 4 bases and 2 bases, there was a span of 9 bases. The CDR3 has 14 residues. UMIs were added to TCR cDNA along with a universal primer site when it was made by 5'RACE template switching. TCRdb re-derived calls from the 5' RACE reads in MiXCR, one entry per CDR3 protein. The table includes roughly 94,000 distinct CDR3 sequences, 7.5% to 10% detected once. This record comes from a study of T cells after yellow fever vaccination. Whole-study results and caveats: Abundant clonotypes (contaminants from the bulk population) could be present in FACS-sorted repertoires. Reappearance after the booster was observed for most primary-vaccination clones (about 97% CD4, just over 85% CD8). Some clonotypes were seen in both the CD4 and the CD8 compartments. These made up a small share and likely arose from convergent recombination.

This receptor was identified in a man aged 18 to 29 who received the YFV17D yellow fever vaccine. This material consisted of CD8+ T cells not binding an NS4B(214-222) dextramer, sorted from PBMCs, taken about 2 weeks after the first yellow fever vaccination. V usage is TRBV6-5 and J usage is TRBJ1-3; D unresolved. The CDR3: CASSFRTPGNTIYF. CDR3 bases: TGTGCCAGCAGTTTTCGGACGCCTGGAAACACCATATATTTT.